Each of the 30 T cell receptor beta chains below was sequenced from the same sample in a study of cytomegalovirus exposure and HLA in healthy donors. PCR was performed using 60 Vbeta and 13 Jbeta primers. TCRdb's copy holds only in-frame clones and misses some; the assay was immunoSEQ multiplex PCR. In the table there are 99,000 or so clones, roughly 75% of which are singletons. The sequencing input was PBMCs. The receptors derive from a woman aged 40 to 50 in good health and CMV-seronegative.

CDR3 residues: CASSLGARSYEQYF. The CDR3 DNA follows: TGTGCCAGCAGCTTAGGGGCAAGGTCCTACGAGCAGTACTTC. The gene calls are TRBV11-2 and TRBJ2-7; the D is unclear. Germline CDR1 SGHAT, CDR2 FQNNGV. The CDR3 covers 14 residues. Between the trimmed V and J ends, which lost 1 base and 1 base, there was a span of 8 bases. Complete variable domain (other parts from reference TRBV11-2 and TRBJ2-7): EAGVAQSPRYKIIEKRQSVAFWCNPISGHATLYWYQQILGQGPKLLIQFQNNGVVDDSQLPKDRFSAERLKGVDSTLKIQPAKLEDSAVYLCASSLGARSYEQYFGPGTRLTVT.

The V gene is TRBV6-6, the J gene TRBJ2-2; TRBD1 might be the D (5 bases). The CDR3 covers 15 residues. Looked up from germline, CDR1 is MNHNY and CDR2 is SVGAGI (reference sequence). With 0 bases removed from V and 0 bases from J, the gap between germline ends came to 5 bases. The CDR3 spells CASSYSGANTGELFF. CDR3 DNA: TGTGCCAGCAGTTACTCAGGGGCGAACACCGGGGAGCTGTTTTTT.

The chain joins TRBV4-3 to TRBJ2-7; 7 bases match TRBD1. Germline CDR1 LGHNA, CDR2 YSLEER. The CDR3 length is 14 residues. V dropped 1 base and J dropped 6; count of bases not matched to a gene: 6. Here the CDR3 reads CASSQVAGGGEQYF. The CDR3 coding sequence is TGCGCCAGCAGCCAAGTGGCAGGGGGTGGCGAGCAGTACTTC.

The chain joins TRBV18 to TRBJ1-4; D is ambiguous. V was cut by 6 bases and J by 4 bases, with 3 bases left in between. The CDR3 contains 11 residues. Germline V gene lookup returns CDR1 KGHSH and CDR2 LQKENI. The DNA of the CDR3 is TGTGCCAGCTCTAGTAATGAAAAACTGTTTTTT. Protein: CASSSNEKLFF.

The chain links TRBV7-9 to TRBJ2-2, with 8 bases lining up with TRBD2. Germline-derived CDR1 and CDR2 are SEHNR and FQNEAQ (reference sequence). The CDR3 covers 15 residues. V lost 6 bases, J lost 1 base, and 4 bases stayed unmatched. Written as DNA, the CDR3 is TGTGCCAGCAGAGCACTAGCGGTGAACACCGGGGAGCTGTTTTTT. This gives the protein CASRALAVNTGELFF.

The table lists this clone with a count of one. The rearrangement links TRBV5-6 to TRBJ1-5; the D gene is possibly TRBD1 (5 bases). Germline lookup yields CDR1 SGHDT and CDR2 YYEEEE. Trimming took off 0 bases at V and 10 bases at J, with 14 bases between the two ends. The CDR3 runs to 14 residues. The CDR3 sequence: CASSLEGTQIPQHF. CDR3 nucleotides: TGTGCCAGCAGCTTGGAAGGGACTCAGATCCCCCAGCATTTT.

The rearrangement uses TRBV6-1 and TRBJ2-5; tentatively, D is TRBD2 (5 bases). V was clipped by 4 bases and J by 1 base, with 7 bases between them. The CDR3 totals 13 residues. Per the germline V gene, CDR1 is MNHNS and CDR2 is SASEGT. CDR3 nucleotides: TGTGCCAGCAGTGTGAGGGCCCAAGAGACCCAGTACTTC. Translating it yields CASSVRAQETQYF.

The sample holds a few counts of this clone. The CDR3: CAWSVGVAGNTIYF. CDR3 bases: TGTGCCTGGAGCGTAGGGGTAGCTGGAAACACCATATATTTT. The J gene is TRBJ1-3, the V gene TRBV30, with a weak D call TRBD1 (5 bases). The germline gives CDR1 GTSNPN, CDR2 SVGIG (reference sequence). Trimming removed 3 bases from V and 2 bases from J, with 11 bases in between. The CDR3 runs 14 residues.

The chain recombines TRBV27 with TRBJ1-2; D uncertain. The CDR3 is made up of 17 amino acids. Trimming removed 2 bases at V and 8 bases at J, with 24 bases between. The germline V gene has CDR1 MNHEY and CDR2 SMNVEV (reference sequence). CDR3 sequence (DNA): TGTGCCAGCAGTTTACTACTTCCCTTGGATGGTCGAGCGGGCTACACCTTC. The encoded protein is CASSLLLPLDGRAGYTF.

The chain carries TRBV19 and TRBJ1-2; D not resolved. The CDR3 has 13 amino acids. From germline, CDR1 is LNHDA and CDR2 SQIVND (reference sequence). V dropped 8 bases and J dropped 4 bases, with 14 bases sitting between them. CDR3 coding DNA: TGTGCCAGTCATCCGGGAGGACCCTATGGCTACACCTTC. This codes for CASHPGGPYGYTF. The full variable domain, rest sourced from reference TRBV19 and TRBJ1-2, is DGGITQSPKYLFRKEGQNVTLSCEQNLNHDAMYWYRQDPGQGLRLIYYSQIVNDFQKGDIAEGYSVSREKKESFPLTVTSAQKNPTAFYLCASHPGGPYGYTFGSGTRLTVV.

As DNA, the CDR3 is TGTGCCAGCGACAGGCCGAACACTGAAGCTTTCTTT. Protein product: CASDRPNTEAFF. J is TRBJ1-1 and V is TRBV28, with D perhaps matching TRBD1 (6 bases). The CDR3 is 12 amino acids. The ends were cut back, 8 bases at V and 1 base at J, with 8 bases in the middle. Germline lookup yields CDR1 MDHEN and CDR2 SYDVKM.

Remarks on this clone: One junction end does not reproduce the germline sequence, and a read error may be involved. The sample holds other DNA sequences that translate to the same CDR3. V gene TRBV10-1 combines with J gene TRBJ2-7, with D possibly TRBD1 on 6 matching bases. The CDR3 contains 18 residues. Germline V gene data show CDR1 as WNHNN and CDR2 as SYGVQD (reference sequence). CDR3 coding DNA: TGCGCCAGCAGTGAGTCGATTTCCCAACAGGGCTTCTCCTACGAGCAGTATTTC. This translates into CASSESISQQGFSYEQYF.

The genes are TRBV5-1 and TRBJ2-7; tentative D call: TRBD2 (6 bases). Germline CDR1 SGHRS, CDR2 YFSETQ. The CDR3 has 15 residues. The V end lost 5 bases, the J end lost 0 bases, and 15 bases lay between the germline ends. CDR3 sequence reads: CASSVQAGSSYEQYF. The CDR3, as DNA: TGCGCCAGCAGTGTTCAGGCGGGGAGCTCCTACGAGCAGTACTTC.

V usage is TRBV19 and J usage is TRBJ2-7, with D perhaps TRBD1 (5 bases). The CDR3 has 13 amino acids. From germline, CDR1 is LNHDA and CDR2 SQIVND (reference sequence). The V and J ends lost 5 bases and 2 bases respectively, with 10 bases between them. The CDR3 nucleotides are TGTGCCAGTAGTCGTTGGGGCGCCTACGAGCAGTACTTC. It encodes CASSRWGAYEQYF.

The chain recombines TRBV27 with TRBJ2-3; 9 bases match TRBD2. Germline values: CDR1 MNHEY, CDR2 SMNVEV (reference sequence). V shed 6 bases and J 5 bases; nucleotides not matched to a gene: 9. The CDR3 runs to 15 residues. CDR3 sequence reads: CASRSIAGVGDTQYF. As DNA, the CDR3 is TGTGCCAGCAGGAGTATAGCGGGAGTTGGAGATACGCAGTATTTT.

The genes are TRBV5-6 and TRBJ1-6; D is unresolved. The CDR3 contains 11 residues. The V and J ends lost 3 bases and 7 bases respectively, with 2 bases between them. Germline CDR1 reads SGHDT; CDR2 reads YYEEEE. CDR3 DNA: TGTGCCAGCAGCTCAAATTCACCCCTCCACTTT. This encodes CASSSNSPLHF.

The rearrangement joins TRBV5-4 to TRBJ2-1; perhaps TRBD1 as D (6 bases). Germline V gene data show CDR1 as SGHNT and CDR2 as YYREEE (reference sequence). The CDR3 is 14 residues long. V was cut by 4 bases and J by 6 bases, with 14 bases left in between. DNA of the CDR3: TGTGCCAGCAGCCAAAACAGGGTAGGCAATGAGCAGTTCTTC. It is translated as CASSQNRVGNEQFF. The whole variable domain, remainder taken from reference TRBV5-4 and TRBJ2-1, is ETGVTQSPTHLIKTRGQQVTLRCSSQSGHNTVSWYQQALGQGPQFIFQYYREEENGRGNFPPRFSGLQFPNYSSELNVNALELDDSALYLCASSQNRVGNEQFFGPGTRLTVL.

CDR3: CASSGTSGRRGNEQFF. DNA for the CDR3: TGTGCCAGCAGCGGGACTAGCGGGAGAAGGGGTAATGAGCAGTTCTTC. The chain has TRBV2 and TRBJ2-1; 14 positions agree with TRBD2. The CDR3 has 16 amino acids. The germline V gene has CDR1 SNHLY and CDR2 FYNNEI. Losses at the gene ends were 6 bases for V and 7 bases for J; bases not matched to a gene: 8.

The rearrangement links TRBV6-6 to TRBJ2-7; D call uncertain. Germline CDR1 is MNHNY and CDR2 is SVGAGI (reference sequence). The CDR3 is 12 residues long. The germline V and J ends were trimmed by 2 bases and 3 bases, with 5 bases remaining between them. The chain's CDR3 is CASSYGLYEQYF. The CDR3 nucleotides are TGTGCCAGCAGTTACGGGCTCTACGAGCAGTACTTC.

The V and J genes are TRBV6-5 and TRBJ1-1; 7 bases map to TRBD1. V lost 2 bases and J lost 0; bases outside the gene matches: 0. Germline values: CDR1 MNHEY, CDR2 SVGAGI. The CDR3 length is 14 residues. In DNA form, the CDR3 reads TGTGCCAGCAGTTACGGGACAGTGAACACTGAAGCTTTCTTT. It yields the protein CASSYGTVNTEAFF.

The chain employs TRBV28 and TRBJ1-2; a possible D gene is TRBD1 (6 bases). Germline assignment: CDR1 MDHEN and CDR2 SYDVKM. V gave up 6 bases and J gave up 0 bases, with 17 bases separating them. The CDR3 runs to 16 residues. The CDR3 reads CASSPWGQGANYGYTF. CDR3 DNA sequence: TGTGCCAGCAGCCCTTGGGGGCAAGGGGCTAACTATGGCTACACCTTC.

This rearrangement joins TRBV10-1 to TRBJ2-1; D remains unclear. The CDR3 is made up of 14 amino acids. Germline CDR1 is WNHNN and CDR2 is SYGVQD (reference sequence). V was cut by 5 bases and J by 8 bases, with 16 bases left in between. CDR3 loop: CASSPQVKSYEQFF. The CDR3 DNA follows: TGCGCCAGCAGTCCCCAGGTAAAGTCCTATGAGCAGTTCTTC.

V and J are TRBV28 and TRBJ1-5, with TRBD1 as a possible D gene (6 bases). The CDR3 covers 13 residues. Trimming stripped 5 bases from V and 4 bases from J, with 9 bases between. CDR1 is MDHEN, CDR2 SYDVKM, per germline. The CDR3, as DNA: TGTGCCAGCAGTGGACAGCTAAATCAGCCCCAGCATTTT. This sequence encodes CASSGQLNQPQHF.

This clone was seen once. The V gene is TRBV19, the J gene TRBJ1-2, with 9 bases aligning to TRBD1. V lost 11 bases to trimming and J lost 7 bases; unmatched junction nucleotides: 11. The CDR3 covers 13 residues. Germline values: CDR1 LNHDA, CDR2 SQIVND (reference sequence). The CDR3 protein is CASRTGVKTGYTF. DNA for the CDR3: TGTGCCTCAAGGACAGGGGTTAAGACTGGCTACACCTTC. The whole variable domain, filled in from reference TRBV19 and TRBJ1-2, reads DGGITQSPKYLFRKEGQNVTLSCEQNLNHDAMYWYRQDPGQGLRLIYYSQIVNDFQKGDIAEGYSVSREKKESFPLTVTSAQKNPTAFYLCASRTGVKTGYTFGSGTRLTVV.

V and J are TRBV5-4 and TRBJ1-2; 8 positions agree with TRBD1. The CDR3 spans 14 residues. The germline V gene has CDR1 SGHNT and CDR2 YYREEE (reference sequence). The V gene end was trimmed by 5 bases and the J gene end by 4 bases; junction bases not matched to a gene: 7. The CDR3 loop reads CASRWTGRRYGYTF. CDR3 DNA: TGTGCCAGCAGATGGACAGGGAGACGCTATGGCTACACCTTC. Filled out from reference TRBV5-4 and TRBJ1-2, the complete variable domain reads ETGVTQSPTHLIKTRGQQVTLRCSSQSGHNTVSWYQQALGQGPQFIFQYYREEENGRGNFPPRFSGLQFPNYSSELNVNALELDDSALYLCASRWTGRRYGYTFGSGTRLTVV.

This clone has more than one count but fewer than ten. The chain carries TRBV13 and TRBJ2-7; 7 positions agree with TRBD1. CDR1 and CDR2 (germline): PRHDT, FYEKMQ (reference sequence). The CDR3 sequence is 14 residues long. J was trimmed by 0 bases and V by 6 bases; bases with no gene match: 5. In nucleotides, the CDR3 is TGTGCCAGCAGTCGACAGGGAATCTCCTACGAGCAGTACTTC. This gives the protein CASSRQGISYEQYF.

J is TRBJ2-1 and V is TRBV4-1; D remains ambiguous. V was shortened by 3 bases and J by 10 bases, with 13 bases between the two germline ends. CDR1 is MGHRA and CDR2 is YSYEKL in the germline V gene. The CDR3 runs to 13 residues. The CDR3 region is CASSHDRGLEQFF. The CDR3 nucleotides are TGCGCCAGCAGCCATGACCGCGGCTTGGAGCAGTTCTTC.

V usage is TRBV29-1 and J usage is TRBJ2-5, with 7 bases fitting TRBD1. The CDR3 is 13 residues long. The germline gives CDR1 SQVTM, CDR2 ANQGSEA. The V segment lost 2 bases and the J segment 4 bases; nucleotides outside the gene matches: 4. This chain's CDR3 is CSVEKQGRETQYF. CDR3 nucleotides: TGCAGCGTTGAAAAACAGGGGAGAGAGACCCAGTACTTC.

This clone was detected only once. The V gene is TRBV30, the J gene TRBJ1-2; 8 bases align to TRBD1. This CDR3 contains 13 residues. Germline loops: CDR1 GTSNPN, CDR2 SVGIG (reference sequence). Unmatched junction bases numbered 6, after V lost 5 bases and J lost 4 bases. CDR3 protein: CAWPQGEGYGYTF. CDR3 in DNA: TGTGCCTGGCCACAGGGGGAGGGCTATGGCTACACCTTC. Full variable domain (missing parts from reference TRBV30 and TRBJ1-2): SQTIHQWPATLVQPVGSPLSLECTVEGTSNPNLYWYRQAAGRGLQLLFYSVGIGQISSEVPQNLSASRPQDRQFILSSKKLLLSDSGFYLCAWPQGEGYGYTFGSGTRLTVV.

V usage is TRBV7-9 and J usage is TRBJ2-5; weak D call: TRBD2 (6 bases). The ends were cut back, 1 base at V and 2 bases at J, with 20 bases in the middle. The CDR3 runs to 18 residues. The germline CDR1 and CDR2 sequences are SEHNR and FQNEAQ (reference sequence). The chain's CDR3 is CASSLGGRGRATQETQYF. DNA for the CDR3: TGTGCCAGCAGCTTAGGAGGGCGGGGCAGGGCGACTCAAGAGACCCAGTACTTC.